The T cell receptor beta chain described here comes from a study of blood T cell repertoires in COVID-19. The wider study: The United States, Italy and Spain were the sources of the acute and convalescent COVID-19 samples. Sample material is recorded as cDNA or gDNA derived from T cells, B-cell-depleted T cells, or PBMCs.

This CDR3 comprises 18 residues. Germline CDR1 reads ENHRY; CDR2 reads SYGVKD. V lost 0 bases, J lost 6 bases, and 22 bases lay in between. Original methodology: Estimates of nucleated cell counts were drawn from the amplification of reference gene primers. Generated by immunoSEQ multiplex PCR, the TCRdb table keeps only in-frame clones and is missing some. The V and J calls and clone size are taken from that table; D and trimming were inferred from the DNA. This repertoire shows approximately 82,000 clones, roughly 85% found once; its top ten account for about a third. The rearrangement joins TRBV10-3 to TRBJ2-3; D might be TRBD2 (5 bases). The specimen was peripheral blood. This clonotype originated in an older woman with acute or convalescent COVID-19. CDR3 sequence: CAISESLRAQAAGDTQYF. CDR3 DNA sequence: TGTGCCATCAGTGAGTCTTTACGCGCCCAGGCGGCGGGTGATACGCAGTATTTT.